This is a list of T cell receptor beta chains from one sample in a study of CD8+ T cells in alopecia areata. Repertoires were generated with immunoSEQ multiplex PCR, while TCRdb's copy carries only in-frame clones and drops some. The sample yields around 150,000 clones, less than 65% seen once. The material sequenced was CD8+ T cells sorted from blood. The receptors derive from a human donor in good health. The CDR3 runs from the conserved cysteine through the conserved F or W. Fields, in order: D gene, CDR3 length, V gene, J gene, clone size, CDR3 DNA, CDR3 protein. D genes are given only for firm matches. Rows give clone size only sometimes, using once, few, many, or a class for an expanded clone.

>.|11|TRBV5-6|TRBJ1-1|few
TGTGCCAGCAGTTTCAGTGCCGAAGCTTTCTTT
CASSFSAEAFF
>.|14|TRBV29-1|TRBJ2-1|once
TGCAGCGTTGAAGGGATTAGCTCCTACAATGAGCAGTTCTTC
CSVEGISSYNEQFF
>.|13|TRBV4-1|TRBJ2-5|few
TGCGCCAGCCTCGACATAGGGGGAGAGACCCAGTACTTC
CASLDIGGETQYF
>.|16|TRBV6-4|TRBJ2-6|.
TGTGCCAGCAGTTTTAGCCAATACTCTGGGGCCAACGTCCTGACTTTC
CASSFSQYSGANVLTF
>.|12|TRBV14|TRBJ2-7|.
TGTGCCAGCGGCGGCGACTCCTACGAGCAGTACTTC
CASGGDSYEQYF
>.|13|TRBV29-1|TRBJ1-2|once
TGCAGCGTTGAAAGGGCAGTAAAAGCTGGCTACACCTTC
CSVERAVKAGYTF
>.|14|TRBV27|TRBJ1-3|.
TGTGCCAGCAGTTTGACCCGCTCTGGAAACACCATATATTTT
CASSLTRSGNTIYF
>TRBD1|14|TRBV28|TRBJ1-5|.
TGTGCCAGCAGAGGACAGGGGAGCAATCAGCCCCAGCATTTT
CASRGQGSNQPQHF
>.|11|TRBV10-2|TRBJ2-1|once
TGCGCCAGCAGTCCAGGGGTTGAGCAGTTCTTC
CASSPGVEQFF
>TRBD1|14|TRBV13|TRBJ1-1|.
TGTGCCAGCAGCTTAGGCCAGGGGGGGAATGAAGCTTTCTTT
CASSLGQGGNEAFF
>TRBD2|15|TRBV5-1|TRBJ2-7|.
TGCGCCAGCAGCTTCACTAGCGGGAGTAGATACGAGCAGTACTTC
CASSFTSGSRYEQYF
>.|14|TRBV11-2|TRBJ2-3|.
TGTGCCAGCAGCCGAGCGGGCACCTCGGATACGCAGTATTTT
CASSRAGTSDTQYF
>.|15|TRBV7-9|TRBJ2-3|once
TGTGCCAGCAGCTTACCAATCGGGATAGGGGATACGCAGTATTTT
CASSLPIGIGDTQYF